Listed below are T cell receptor beta chains from one sample, sequenced in a study of OX40 agonist ivuxolimab in advanced cancers. The repertoire was sequenced with immunoSEQ multiplex PCR; TCRdb's copy has only in-frame clones and lacks some. This sample has some 57,000 clones; 82% occur once, and the top ten carry less than 0.55%. This specimen consisted of CD4+ or CD8+ T cells sorted from blood, obtained in a trial of the OX40 agonist ivuxolimab. Receptors were obtained from an adult with an advanced solid tumor such as melanoma, head and neck, liver or kidney cancer. Each CDR3 is given with its conserved first and last residue. The D gene is left open where the match is weak. Size is stated for part of the rows, as once, few or many counts, or as a class when the clone is expanded.

CDR3 protein | CDR3 DNA | D gene | clone size | J gene | V gene
CAISDQQETQYF | TGTGCCATCAGTGACCAGCAAGAGACCCAGTACTTC | . | . | TRBJ2-5 | TRBV10-3
CASSPRPTNYGYTF | TGTGCCAGCAGCCCCCGGCCAACTAACTATGGCTACACCTTC | . | . | TRBJ1-2 | TRBV7-9
CAWSVQAEGIGLNQPQHF | TGTGCCTGGAGTGTACAGGCGGAGGGTATTGGGCTAAATCAGCCCCAGCATTTT | . | . | TRBJ1-5 | TRBV30
CASSLVLTGELFF | TGTGCCAGCAGCTTAGTGCTCACCGGGGAGCTGTTTTTT | . | . | TRBJ2-2 | TRBV7-2
CSVPFGDSLTGELFF | TGCAGCGTCCCCTTCGGGGACAGCTTAACCGGGGAGCTGTTTTTT | TRBD1 | . | TRBJ2-2 | TRBV29-1
CAWTSGTGDTEAFF | TGTGCCTGGACCTCCGGGACAGGGGACACTGAAGCTTTCTTT | TRBD1 | . | TRBJ1-1 | TRBV30
CASSQGNQQSSYNEQFF | TGTGCCAGCAGCCAAGGAAATCAGCAGAGCTCCTACAATGAGCAGTTCTTC | . | . | TRBJ2-1 | TRBV4-2
CASSGRQGAGDTQYF | TGTGCCAGCAGTGGTCGACAGGGGGCTGGAGATACGCAGTATTTT | TRBD1 | . | TRBJ2-3 | TRBV28
CASSQGSGDRGTDTQYF | TGTGCCAGCAGCCAAGGGTCCGGGGACAGGGGCACAGATACGCAGTATTTT | TRBD1 | . | TRBJ2-3 | TRBV4-2
CASSSGTEIYGYTF | TGTGCCAGCAGCAGCGGGACAGAAATCTATGGCTACACCTTC | TRBD1 | . | TRBJ1-2 | TRBV2
CASSRGSSGIQFF | TGTGCCAGTAGTAGGGGGTCTAGCGGGATCCAGTTCTTC | TRBD2 | . | TRBJ2-1 | TRBV19
CASSQDFSGRAEETQYF | TGCGCCAGCAGCCAAGATTTTAGCGGGAGGGCCGAGGAGACCCAGTACTTC | TRBD2 | . | TRBJ2-5 | TRBV4-3
CASLFPGTAKTEAFF | TGTGCCAGCCTCTTCCCCGGGACCGCCAAAACTGAAGCTTTCTTT | . | . | TRBJ1-1 | TRBV28
CASSMRAGVGELFF | TGTGCCAGTAGTATGCGGGCAGGGGTCGGGGAGCTGTTTTTT | . | . | TRBJ2-2 | TRBV19
CASRQETGKYEQYF | TGTGCCAGCAGGCAAGAGACAGGGAAATACGAGCAGTACTTC | TRBD1 | . | TRBJ2-7 | TRBV27
CASSLSLQETQYF | TGTGCCAGCAGCTTATCTCTCCAAGAGACCCAGTACTTC | . | few | TRBJ2-5 | TRBV7-6
CASSASRGSTDTQYF | TGTGCCAGCAGCGCGTCGAGGGGTAGCACAGATACGCAGTATTTT | . | . | TRBJ2-3 | TRBV7-2
CASSLRSGVRPSTDTQYF | TGTGCCAGCAGTTTACGCAGCGGAGTCCGGCCTAGCACAGATACGCAGTATTTT | . | . | TRBJ2-3 | TRBV28
CASSPQGENNSPLHF | TGTGCCAGCAGCCCTCAGGGGGAGAATAATTCACCCCTCCACTTT | TRBD1 | . | TRBJ1-6 | TRBV2
CASSYTGLAGAKNIQYF | TGTGCCAGCAGCTATACAGGACTAGCGGGAGCCAAAAACATTCAGTACTTC | TRBD2 | once | TRBJ2-4 | TRBV11-2
CASSPSGGEETQYF | TGTGCCAGCAGCCCCTCAGGGGGAGAGGAGACCCAGTACTTC | TRBD1 | . | TRBJ2-5 | TRBV7-6
CASSYVSGGYEQYF | TGTGCCAGCAGTTACGTGAGCGGTGGCTACGAGCAGTACTTC | . | . | TRBJ2-7 | TRBV6-6
CASSRTGLEQYF | TGTGCCAGCAGCCGGACAGGGCTCGAGCAGTACTTC | TRBD1 | . | TRBJ2-7 | TRBV5-4
CASSSSGGFYEQYF | TGTGCCAGCAGCTCCTCAGGGGGTTTCTACGAGCAGTACTTC | TRBD1 | . | TRBJ2-7 | TRBV7-9
CASSTYRTGPYGYTF | TGTGCCAGCAGTACCTACCGGACAGGACCATATGGCTACACCTTC | TRBD1 | . | TRBJ1-2 | TRBV27
CASSPRTGGVGQPQHF | TGTGCCAGCAGCCCAAGGACAGGGGGGGTCGGTCAGCCCCAGCATTTT | TRBD1 | once | TRBJ1-5 | TRBV27
CASSLRNGDTQYF | TGTGCCAGCAGTTTAAGGAACGGAGATACGCAGTATTTT | . | . | TRBJ2-3 | TRBV27
CASSLNRGSKETQYF | TGTGCCAGCAGCTTAAACAGGGGGTCGAAGGAGACCCAGTACTTC | TRBD1 | once | TRBJ2-5 | TRBV5-4
CASSATVTEGYTF | TGTGCCAGCAGCGCGACAGTGACAGAGGGCTACACCTTC | . | . | TRBJ1-2 | TRBV6-1
CASRSSGRVAGANVLTF | TGTGCCAGCAGGTCGAGCGGGAGGGTGGCTGGGGCCAACGTCCTGACTTTC | TRBD2 | . | TRBJ2-6 | TRBV11-2
CASSYRAGTDEQYF | TGTGCCAGCAGCTACCGAGCGGGCACGGATGAGCAGTACTTC | . | . | TRBJ2-7 | TRBV11-2
CASSEVGWGYGYTF | TGTGCCAGCAGTGAAGTCGGGTGGGGCTATGGCTACACCTTC | . | . | TRBJ1-2 | TRBV6-1
CASSLRPQGGELFF | TGTGCCAGCAGCTTACGACCTCAGGGGGGGGAACTGTTTTTT | TRBD1 | . | TRBJ1-4 | TRBV7-2
CASSQGPHYGYTF | TGTGCCAGCAGTCAAGGCCCCCACTATGGCTACACCTTC | . | . | TRBJ1-2 | TRBV27
CASSPARATGELFF | TGTGCCAGCTCACCAGCCAGGGCCACCGGGGAGCTGTTTTTT | . | . | TRBJ2-2 | TRBV18
CAISDPRGGVSETQYF | TGTGCCATCAGTGACCCTCGAGGGGGTGTCTCGGAGACCCAGTACTTC | . | . | TRBJ2-5 | TRBV10-3
CASALVGFNQPQHF | TGTGCCAGCGCCCTCGTAGGGTTCAATCAGCCCCAGCATTTT | . | . | TRBJ1-5 | TRBV6-6
CASSLSVQETQYF | TGTGCCAGCAGCTTATCAGTCCAAGAGACCCAGTACTTC | . | . | TRBJ2-5 | TRBV5-4
CASSLGPVFWNNGEQFF | TGTGCCAGCAGCTTGGGCCCAGTTTTCTGGAATAATGGTGAGCAGTTCTTC | . | . | TRBJ2-1 | TRBV5-6
CAISREAGMNTEAFF | TGTGCCATCAGTAGAGAGGCAGGGATGAACACTGAAGCTTTCTTT | . | . | TRBJ1-1 | TRBV10-3
CASRLGRGLAGRETQYF | TGCGCCAGCAGGCTTGGGCGGGGACTAGCGGGACGGGAGACCCAGTACTTC | TRBD2 | . | TRBJ2-5 | TRBV10-1
CVWSVLANSYNEQFF | TGTGTCTGGAGTGTACTAGCTAACTCCTACAATGAGCAGTTCTTC | . | . | TRBJ2-1 | TRBV30
CASSKGGPRSHTGELFF | TGTGCCAGCAGCAAGGGGGGCCCACGGTCACACACCGGGGAGCTGTTTTTT | . | . | TRBJ2-2 | TRBV21-1
CASRPHIRLNYGYTF | TGTGCCAGCAGACCCCACATACGTCTTAACTATGGCTACACCTTC | . | . | TRBJ1-2 | TRBV5-8
CASTGRKSYGYTF | TGTGCCAGTACAGGCAGAAAATCCTATGGCTACACCTTC | . | once | TRBJ1-2 | TRBV19
CASSLAQGYGYTF | TGTGCCAGCAGTTTAGCACAGGGATATGGCTACACCTTC | . | once | TRBJ1-2 | TRBV27
CASSFDKGSSYNEQFF | TGTGCCAGCAGCTTTGATAAGGGGAGCTCCTACAATGAGCAGTTCTTC | . | few | TRBJ2-1 | TRBV5-8
CASSIPQGPEQFF | TGTGCCAGCAGCATACCACAGGGTCCGGAGCAGTTCTTC | . | . | TRBJ2-1 | TRBV7-9
CASSKGGSGAFF | TGTGCCAGCAGCAAAGGAGGGTCAGGGGCTTTCTTT | . | . | TRBJ1-1 | TRBV21-1
CASSFGQGLRYTF | TGTGCCAGCAGTTTCGGGCAGGGCTTGCGCTACACCTTC | . | . | TRBJ1-2 | TRBV28
CASSIRTGGSGNTIYF | TGTGCCAGCAGCATCCGGACGGGGGGCTCTGGAAACACCATATATTTT | . | . | TRBJ1-3 | TRBV5-4
CASSRGQSSNYGYTF | TGTGCCAGCTCCCGCGGACAGTCTTCTAACTATGGCTACACCTTC | . | . | TRBJ1-2 | TRBV18